Described below is a single T cell receptor beta chain sequence and its context. Its antigen remains unknown. This entry is derived from a study of OX40 agonist ivuxolimab in advanced cancers. Study-level findings and limits: Circulating CD4+ and CD8+ T cells showed clonal expansion by week 6 at 0.1 to 3.0 mg/kg.

The protocol was immunoSEQ multiplex PCR, while the TCRdb copy is restricted to in-frame clones and leaves out a portion. The sample carries 60,000 to 85,000 clones, roughly 90% recorded once. This material consisted of CD4+ or CD8+ T cells sorted from blood, taken in a trial of the OX40 agonist ivuxolimab. The sequence came from an adult with an advanced solid tumor such as melanoma, head and neck, liver or kidney cancer.

Here the CDR3 reads CASSQEPGANYGYTF. Here the CDR3 DNA reads TGTGCCAGCAGCCAAGAACCAGGGGCAAACTATGGCTACACCTTC. This chain uses TRBV4-2 with TRBJ1-2, with D perhaps matching TRBD1 (6 bases). Germline lookup yields CDR1 LGHNA and CDR2 YNFKEQ. Trimming took 0 bases from V and 2 from J, leaving 10 bases between them. The CDR3 length is 15 residues.